The 18 T cell receptor beta chains in this list originate from one sample, sequenced in a study of blood T cell repertoires in COVID-19. Profiled with immunoSEQ multiplex PCR; TCRdb holds only in-frame clones, not every one. The sample lists 250,000 or so clones, approximately 86% occurring once. Input material: peripheral blood. These receptors all stem from an elderly man with acute or convalescent COVID-19.

This rearrangement joins TRBV28 to TRBJ1-2; TRBD1 might be the D (6 bases). Trimming stripped 5 bases from V and 6 bases from J, with 10 bases between. Germline values: CDR1 MDHEN, CDR2 SYDVKM. The CDR3 consists of 12 residues. The CDR3 protein is CASSRTVDGYTF. CDR3 coding DNA: TGTGCCAGCAGTAGGACAGTTGATGGCTACACCTTC.

The V gene is TRBV7-9, the J gene TRBJ2-1; TRBD2 aligns across 10 bases. V shed 1 base, J shed 6 bases, and the junction held 6 bases outside the gene matches. This CDR3 contains 16 residues. CDR1 SEHNR and CDR2 FQNEAQ come from the germline V gene (reference sequence). The CDR3 protein is CASSLGPSGRGNEQFF. The CDR3 bases are TGTGCCAGCAGCTTAGGGCCTAGCGGGAGAGGCAATGAGCAGTTCTTC.

The rearrangement uses TRBV11-1 and TRBJ2-2; 12 bases are a match to TRBD2. This CDR3 comprises 16 residues. The V and J ends lost 5 bases and 1 base, in that order; junction bases with no gene match: 2. Germline lookup yields CDR1 SGHAT and CDR2 FQDESV (reference sequence). The CDR3 loop reads CASSQGLAGNTGELFF. The DNA of the CDR3 is TGTGCCAGCAGCCAGGGACTAGCGGGGAACACCGGGGAGCTGTTTTTT.

V is TRBV29-1 and J is TRBJ1-3, with D tentatively TRBD1 (5 bases). Germline values: CDR1 SQVTM, CDR2 ANQGSEA. This CDR3 has 13 amino acids. The V end lost 4 bases, the J end lost 3 bases, and 10 bases lay between the germline ends. The CDR3, as DNA: TGCAGCGTTGCAACCGGGGGTGGAAACACCATATATTTT. It yields the protein CSVATGGGNTIYF.

This CDR3 is CASSPRDGTNEKLFF. CDR3 nucleotide sequence: TGTGCCAGCTCACCGCGGGACGGAACTAATGAAAAACTGTTTTTT. The chain combines TRBV18 with TRBJ1-4, with D possibly matching TRBD1 (5 bases). Germline V gives CDR1 KGHSH, CDR2 LQKENI. Trimming pared 3 bases from V and 1 base from J, leaving 9 bases between. This CDR3 has 15 residues. The variable domain in full, completed from reference TRBV18 and TRBJ1-4, reads NAGVMQNPRHLVRRRGQEARLRCSPMKGHSHVYWYRQLPEEGLKFMVYLQKENIIDESGMPKERFSAEFPKEGPSILRIQQVVRGDSAAYFCASSPRDGTNEKLFFGSGTQLSVL.

The chain is built from TRBV12-3 or TRBV12-4 and TRBJ1-1; no reliable D call. The CDR3 length is 13 residues. V lost 5 bases to trimming and J lost 3 bases, with 10 bases between them. This CDR3 is CASSLGLDTEAFF. The CDR3 DNA reads TGTGCCAGCAGTCTCGGGTTGGACACTGAAGCTTTCTTT.

The gene calls are TRBV19 and TRBJ2-1; 10 bases map to TRBD1. The CDR3 length is 15 residues. J gave up 10 bases and V 5 bases, and 11 bases lay outside the gene matches. Per the germline V gene, CDR1 is LNHDA and CDR2 is SQIVND (reference sequence). CDR3 DNA sequence: TGTGCCAGTAGTGCCCCGGGACAGGGGATACGGGAGCAGTTCTTC. Translated, it gives CASSAPGQGIREQFF. Full variable domain (missing parts from reference TRBV19 and TRBJ2-1): DGGITQSPKYLFRKEGQNVTLSCEQNLNHDAMYWYRQDPGQGLRLIYYSQIVNDFQKGDIAEGYSVSREKKESFPLTVTSAQKNPTAFYLCASSAPGQGIREQFFGPGTRLTVL.

The CDR3 DNA follows: TGTGCCAGCAGCGTGACTAGCGAATCAGATACGCAGTATTTT. Its translation: CASSVTSESDTQYF. The chain combines TRBV7-9 with TRBJ2-3, with TRBD2 identical over 8 bases. The CDR3 loop spans 14 amino acids. The J segment lost 4 bases and the V segment lost 5 bases, leaving 5 bases of the junction unmatched. Per the germline V gene, CDR1 is SEHNR and CDR2 is FQNEAQ (reference sequence).

The V gene is TRBV18, the J gene TRBJ1-4, with TRBD1 matching over 8 bases. Germline V gives CDR1 KGHSH, CDR2 LQKENI. The junction had 9 bases not matched to a gene; V was cut back by 5 bases and J by 7 bases. CDR3 length equals 15 residues. The CDR3 DNA follows: TGTGCCAGCTCATCGGACAGGGACGATGGTGAAAAACTGTTTTTT. Its protein is CASSSDRDDGEKLFF.

This clone was picked up one time. The genes are TRBV9 and TRBJ2-7, with 11 bases lining up with TRBD2. This CDR3 has 15 residues. CDR1 and CDR2 from the germline V gene are SGDLS and YYNGEE. The trim removed 4 bases at V and 5 bases at J, leaving 8 bases unmatched. This CDR3 reads CASSPQPGLADEQYF. CDR3 DNA sequence: TGTGCCAGCAGCCCCCAACCGGGACTAGCGGACGAGCAGTACTTC.

CDR3 region: CASQREPGNTIYF. CDR3 sequence (DNA): TGTGCCAGCCAGAGGGAGCCTGGAAACACCATATATTTT. The chain carries TRBV7-2 and TRBJ1-3; D not resolved. Germline values: CDR1 SGHTA, CDR2 FQGNSA. The ends were cut back, 8 bases at V and 2 bases at J, with 10 bases in the middle. This CDR3 contains 13 residues.

This clone was detected once. The genes are TRBV6-6 and TRBJ1-4, with TRBD1 as a possible D gene (6 bases). V lost 5 bases and J 4 bases, leaving 17 bases between the germline ends. The germline V gene has CDR1 MNHNY and CDR2 SVGAGI (reference sequence). The CDR3 runs to 16 residues. In DNA form, the CDR3 reads TGTGCCAGCAGTCTGGGGGGGGCAGCCCTTAATGAAAAACTGTTTTTT. The encoded protein is CASSLGGAALNEKLFF.

V usage is TRBV6-1 and J usage is TRBJ2-2; 8 bases match TRBD1. The CDR3 has 17 amino acids. Germline values: CDR1 MNHNS, CDR2 SASEGT. V lost 3 bases, J lost 1 base, and 7 bases stayed unmatched. CDR3 sequence reads: CASSDRLGTGNTGELFF. CDR3 sequence (DNA): TGTGCCAGCAGTGACCGGTTGGGGACAGGGAACACCGGGGAGCTGTTTTTT.

This chain links TRBV5-1 with TRBJ2-7, with 7 nucleotides matching TRBD1. V dropped 4 bases and J dropped 2; count of bases not matched to a gene: 12. CDR1 is SGHRS and CDR2 is YFSETQ in the germline V gene. This CDR3 has 16 residues. As DNA, the CDR3 is TGCGCCAGCAGCCCAGCCGGGACAGCCAACACCTACGAGCAGTACTTC. It yields the protein CASSPAGTANTYEQYF.

The genes are TRBV28 and TRBJ2-1, with 7 nucleotides matching TRBD1. CDR3 length: 15 amino acids. Per germline, CDR1 MDHEN and CDR2 SYDVKM. Trimming cost V 4 bases and J 4 bases; bases outside gene matches: 7. CDR3: CASSSPGGMYNEQFF. The CDR3 nucleotides read TGTGCCAGCAGTTCCCCAGGGGGTATGTACAATGAGCAGTTCTTC.

This clone was picked up one time. J is TRBJ1-5 and V is TRBV6-2 or TRBV6-3; D is unclear. Germline V lookup: CDR1 MNHEY, CDR2 SVGEGT. The CDR3 covers 14 residues. Trimming stripped 5 bases from V and 0 bases from J, with 8 bases between. The DNA of the CDR3 is TGTGCCAGCAGTCCCCTTTTTAGCAATCAGCCCCAGCATTTT. Translated: CASSPLFSNQPQHF.

This chain joins TRBV15 and TRBJ1-2; TRBD1 aligns across 8 bases. This CDR3 is 15 amino acids long. The V and J ends lost 4 bases and 6 bases, in that order; junction bases with no gene match: 10. The germline V gene has CDR1 LNHNV and CDR2 YYDKDF (reference sequence). The CDR3 DNA is TGTGCCACCAGCAAATGGAGCCAGGGGGCGAATGGCTACACCTTC. Its translation: CATSKWSQGANGYTF.

With regard to this clone: The identical CDR3 is also encoded by other nucleotide sequences in the sample. V usage is TRBV19 and J usage is TRBJ1-2, with 8 positions matching TRBD1. Germline assignment: CDR1 LNHDA and CDR2 SQIVND (reference sequence). The CDR3 has 13 residues. The V segment lost 5 bases and the J segment 8 bases; nucleotides outside the gene matches: 7. The CDR3 DNA is TGTGCCAGTAGTTCTGGACAGGGCCGAGGCTACACCTTC. This encodes CASSSGQGRGYTF.